These T cell receptor beta chains were read from a single sample in a study of cytomegalovirus exposure and HLA in healthy donors. Only in-frame clones appear in the TCRdb table, and some are missing; sequencing was by immunoSEQ multiplex PCR. The top ten clones hold around 2.8% of a sample with some 200,000 clones, around 81% of them seen once. Material for sequencing was PBMCs. The receptors derive from a woman aged 18-30 years in good health and CMV-seropositive. Both conserved end residues are part of each CDR3. Each record gives: CDR3 DNA, CDR3 protein, D gene, V gene, clone size, J gene. The D gene is left open where the match is weak. Size is stated for part of the rows, as once, few or many counts, or as a class when the clone is expanded.

TGTGCCAGCAGCGCCTGGGACTATGAATACGAGCAGTACTTC | CASSAWDYEYEQYF | TRBD2 | TRBV11-2 | - | TRBJ2-7
TGTGCCAGCAGCCAACCGGGACAGGGGGGCACTGAAGCTTTCTTT | CASSQPGQGGTEAFF | TRBD1 | TRBV4-2 | - | TRBJ1-1
TGTGCCAGCAGTGAGACTATTTATGGCTACACCTTC | CASSETIYGYTF | - | TRBV6-1 | once | TRBJ1-2
TGTGCCAGCAGTGTAGACAGAATCACCGGGGAGCTGTTTTTT | CASSVDRITGELFF | - | TRBV6-4 | - | TRBJ2-2
TGTGCCAGCAGCCCGGGACCAGCGGGGACCCAGTACTTC | CASSPGPAGTQYF | - | TRBV5-4 | - | TRBJ2-5
TGTGCCAGCAGCTTAAGTCCCGGGACAGCGATTTCCGAGCAGTACTTC | CASSLSPGTAISEQYF | TRBD1 | TRBV7-3 | - | TRBJ2-7
TGTGCCAGCTCGCCCGGGACAGGGTTTCGAACTGAAGCTTTCTTT | CASSPGTGFRTEAFF | TRBD1 | TRBV18 | - | TRBJ1-1
TGTGCCAGCTCTAGCGGGGGAGCTAGCACAGATACGCAGTATTTT | CASSSGGASTDTQYF | TRBD2 | TRBV9 | - | TRBJ2-3
TGTGCCAGCATAGCGAACACTGAAGCTTTCTTT | CASIANTEAFF | - | TRBV19 | - | TRBJ1-1
TGTGCCAGCAGTCCGACGGAGACGAACACCGGGGAGCTGTTTTTT | CASSPTETNTGELFF | - | TRBV6-5 | - | TRBJ2-2
TGTGCCAGCAGCTTCGACAGGGGCCTTGAAGCTTTCTTT | CASSFDRGLEAFF | TRBD1 | TRBV5-6 | - | TRBJ1-1
TGTGCCAGCAGTTTATTGAGGGGGATTGACTATGGCTACACCTTC | CASSLLRGIDYGYTF | - | TRBV27 | - | TRBJ1-2
TGTGCCAGCAGCCTCAACACAGGACCCTTAAGCTACACCTTC | CASSLNTGPLSYTF | - | TRBV14 | - | TRBJ1-2
TGTGCCAGCAGCTTCGGGACAAGTACACAAGAGACCCAGTACTTC | CASSFGTSTQETQYF | - | TRBV7-6 | once | TRBJ2-5
TGTGCCAGCAGCTTACGTCAGGGATCGGATGGCTACACCTTC | CASSLRQGSDGYTF | - | TRBV7-9 | - | TRBJ1-2
TGTGCCAGCAGCAGAGGGACAGCCAGCCCTGAGCAGTTCTTC | CASSRGTASPEQFF | TRBD1 | TRBV7-3 | - | TRBJ2-1
TGCGCCAGCAGCTTTTCGGCGGGGGCGAACACCGGGGAGCTGTTTTTT | CASSFSAGANTGELFF | TRBD2 | TRBV5-1 | - | TRBJ2-2
TGTGCCAGCAGTTCTCAATCGGCAGGGGGCCTCTACGAGCAGTACTTC | CASSSQSAGGLYEQYF | TRBD1 | TRBV6-5 | - | TRBJ2-7
TGTGCCAGTAGCCCGTGGGGACTAGCGGGGGGTTATAATGAGCAGTTCTTC | CASSPWGLAGGYNEQFF | TRBD2 | TRBV19 | - | TRBJ2-1
TGTGCCAGCAGCCCACCGAGTTTGGGGGAGCTGTTTTTT | CASSPPSLGELFF | - | TRBV9 | - | TRBJ2-2
TGTGCCAGCGGGCCCGCAGATACGCAGTATTTT | CASGPADTQYF | - | TRBV27 | once | TRBJ2-3
TGTGCCAGCAGGGGGGGGCCTGAAGCTTTCTTT | CASRGGPEAFF | - | TRBV11-2 | few | TRBJ1-1
TGTGCCAGCAGGCAGGGGGCAGGCGCTTTCTTT | CASRQGAGAFF | TRBD1 | TRBV28 | once | TRBJ1-1
TGCGCCAGCAGCCCCCACGGGGGACTAGCGGGGAGTGCTAGCACAGATACGCAGTATTTT | CASSPHGGLAGSASTDTQYF | TRBD2 | TRBV5-1 | - | TRBJ2-3
TGTGCCAGCAGTTTAAACCTAGCGGGGGGACTCGGAGATACGCAGTATTTT | CASSLNLAGGLGDTQYF | TRBD2 | TRBV27 | - | TRBJ2-3
TGCAGCGTTGTTACAGGGGTCTACGGCACTGAAGCTTTCTTT | CSVVTGVYGTEAFF | TRBD1 | TRBV29-1 | - | TRBJ1-1
TGTGCCAGCAGCCGCGACAGCATGAACACTGAAGCTTTCTTT | CASSRDSMNTEAFF | - | TRBV7-8 | - | TRBJ1-1
TGTGCCAGCAGTGATTCCACAGGGAGCCTCATGAACACTGAAGCTTTCTTT | CASSDSTGSLMNTEAFF | - | TRBV6-4 | - | TRBJ1-1
TGTGCCAGCAGTGGGGGAGCGGGGGTGGCAGATACGCAGTATTTT | CASSGGAGVADTQYF | TRBD2 | TRBV2 | - | TRBJ2-3
TGTGCCAGCAGTCAGCCTCCGGGACAGTACACCGGGGAGCTGTTTTTT | CASSQPPGQYTGELFF | TRBD1 | TRBV28 | - | TRBJ2-2
TGCGCCAGCAGCCAAGTAGGGACAAGGGAAAAACTGTTTTTT | CASSQVGTREKLFF | - | TRBV4-1 | - | TRBJ1-4
TGTGCCAGCTCACCAGGGCTGAGCTCCTACAATGAGCAGTTCTTC | CASSPGLSSYNEQFF | - | TRBV18 | - | TRBJ2-1
TGTGCCAGCAGTCTAGGAGATAGCAATCAGCCCCAGCATTTT | CASSLGDSNQPQHF | - | TRBV27 | - | TRBJ1-5
TGCGCCAGCAGCTTGGTCGGGGTCTCTGGAAACACCATATATTTT | CASSLVGVSGNTIYF | - | TRBV5-1 | - | TRBJ1-3
TGTGCCAGCAGCTCGACATCAGATAAAGCAGGTTACCAAGAGACCCAGTACTTC | CASSSTSDKAGYQETQYF | - | TRBV13 | - | TRBJ2-5
TGTGCCAGCAGTCGGGGGGAGACTTTCTTT | CASSRGETFF | - | TRBV5-6 | - | TRBJ1-1
TGTGCCAGCAGGAGAGGTATTGAAAAACTGTTTTTT | CASRRGIEKLFF | - | TRBV25-1 | - | TRBJ1-4
TGTGCCAGCAGACCAGACAGGGGGAGTTTCAACGAGCAGTACTTC | CASRPDRGSFNEQYF | TRBD1 | TRBV7-2 | - | TRBJ2-7
TGTGCCAGCTCGCCAGGGGGGAATCAGCCCCAGCATTTT | CASSPGGNQPQHF | TRBD1 | TRBV7-2 | - | TRBJ1-5
TGCGCCAGCAGCTTGGACCCCAGGAACTCCTACGAGCAGTACTTC | CASSLDPRNSYEQYF | - | TRBV5-1 | once | TRBJ2-7
TGCGCCAGCAGAGGTCCAGGGGGAGAGCTGTTTTTT | CASRGPGGELFF | TRBD1 | TRBV4-1 | - | TRBJ1-4